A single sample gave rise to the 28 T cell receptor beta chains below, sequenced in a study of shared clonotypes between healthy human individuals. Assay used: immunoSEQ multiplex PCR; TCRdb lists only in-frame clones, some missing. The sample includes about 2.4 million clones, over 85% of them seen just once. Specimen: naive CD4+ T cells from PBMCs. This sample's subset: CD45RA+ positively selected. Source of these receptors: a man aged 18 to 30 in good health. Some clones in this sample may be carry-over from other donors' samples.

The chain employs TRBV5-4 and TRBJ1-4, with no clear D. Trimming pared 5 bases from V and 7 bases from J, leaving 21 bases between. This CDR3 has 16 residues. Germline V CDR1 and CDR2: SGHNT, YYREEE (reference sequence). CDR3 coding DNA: TGTGCCAGCAGTAGTGGAAGATTAGGTGTGAGTGAAAAACTGTTTTTT. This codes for CASSSGRLGVSEKLFF.

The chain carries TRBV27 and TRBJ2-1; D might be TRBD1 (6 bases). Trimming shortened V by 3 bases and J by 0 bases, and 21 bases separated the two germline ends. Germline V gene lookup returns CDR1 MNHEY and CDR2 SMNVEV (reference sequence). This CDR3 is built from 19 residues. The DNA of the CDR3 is TGTGCCAGCAGTTTCTATCACACGACAGGAGTAAGCTCCTACAATGAGCAGTTCTTC. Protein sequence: CASSFYHTTGVSSYNEQFF.

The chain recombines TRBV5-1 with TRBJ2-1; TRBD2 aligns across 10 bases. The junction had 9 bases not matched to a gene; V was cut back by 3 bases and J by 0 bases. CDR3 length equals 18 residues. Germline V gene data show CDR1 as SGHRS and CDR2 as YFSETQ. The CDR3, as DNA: TGCGCCAGCAGCTACACTAGCGGGGCGCCTAGCTCCTACAATGAGCAGTTCTTC. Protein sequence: CASSYTSGAPSSYNEQFF.

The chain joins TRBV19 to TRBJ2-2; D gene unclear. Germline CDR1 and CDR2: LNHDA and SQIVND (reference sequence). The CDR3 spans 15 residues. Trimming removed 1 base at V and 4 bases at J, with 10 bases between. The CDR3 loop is CASSIGRKGTGELFF. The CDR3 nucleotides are TGTGCCAGTAGTATAGGCCGAAAGGGCACCGGGGAGCTGTTTTTT.

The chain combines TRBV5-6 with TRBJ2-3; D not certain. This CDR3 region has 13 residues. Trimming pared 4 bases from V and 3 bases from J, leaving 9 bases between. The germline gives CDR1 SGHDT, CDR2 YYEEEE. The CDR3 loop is CASSLQLTDTQYF. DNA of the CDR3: TGTGCCAGCAGCCTACAACTTACAGATACGCAGTATTTT.

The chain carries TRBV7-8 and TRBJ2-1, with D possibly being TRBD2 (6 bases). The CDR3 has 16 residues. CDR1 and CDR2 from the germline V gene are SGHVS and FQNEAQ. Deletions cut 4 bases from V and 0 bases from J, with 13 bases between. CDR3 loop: CASSSSGRNSYNEQFF. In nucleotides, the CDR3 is TGTGCCAGCAGCTCGAGCGGGCGGAACTCCTACAATGAGCAGTTCTTC.

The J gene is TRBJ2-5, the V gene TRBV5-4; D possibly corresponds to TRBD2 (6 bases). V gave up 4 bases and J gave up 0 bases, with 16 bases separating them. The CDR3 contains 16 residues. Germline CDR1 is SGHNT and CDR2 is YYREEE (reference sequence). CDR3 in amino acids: CASSRIGGSYQETQYF. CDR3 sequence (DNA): TGTGCCAGCAGCCGGATTGGGGGGTCGTACCAAGAGACCCAGTACTTC.

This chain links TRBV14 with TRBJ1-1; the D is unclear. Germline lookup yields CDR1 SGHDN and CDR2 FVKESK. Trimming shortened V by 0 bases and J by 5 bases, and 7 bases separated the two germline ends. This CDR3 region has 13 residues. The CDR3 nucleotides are TGTGCCAGCAGCCAAGATATGGAAACTGAAGCTTTCTTT. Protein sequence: CASSQDMETEAFF. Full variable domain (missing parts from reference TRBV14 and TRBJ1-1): EAGVTQFPSHSVIEKGQTVTLRCDPISGHDNLYWYRRVMGKEIKFLLHFVKESKQDESGMPNNRFLAERTGGTYSTLKVQPAELEDSGVYFCASSQDMETEAFFGQGTRLTVV.

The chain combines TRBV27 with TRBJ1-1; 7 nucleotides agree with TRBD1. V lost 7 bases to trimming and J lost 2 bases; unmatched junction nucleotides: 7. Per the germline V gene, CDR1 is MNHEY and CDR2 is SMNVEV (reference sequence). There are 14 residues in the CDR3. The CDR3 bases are TGTGCCAGCACTCAGACAGGGAAAAACACTGAAGCTTTCTTT. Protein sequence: CASTQTGKNTEAFF.

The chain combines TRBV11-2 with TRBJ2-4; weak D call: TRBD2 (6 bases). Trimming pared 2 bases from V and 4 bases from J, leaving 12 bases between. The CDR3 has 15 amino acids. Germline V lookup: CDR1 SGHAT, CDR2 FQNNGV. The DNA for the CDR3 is TGTGCCAGCAGCTTACTAGGAGGGTCTAAAAACATTCAGTACTTC. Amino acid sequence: CASSLLGGSKNIQYF.

CDR3: CASSLASKETQYF. CDR3 nucleotide sequence: TGTGCCAGCAGCTTGGCTAGCAAAGAGACCCAGTACTTC. The rearrangement joins TRBV5-6 to TRBJ2-5, with a possible D match to TRBD2 (5 bases). Germline V gene sequence: CDR1 SGHDT, CDR2 YYEEEE. The CDR3 is 13 amino acids. The ends were cut back, 0 bases at V and 3 bases at J, with 6 bases in the middle.

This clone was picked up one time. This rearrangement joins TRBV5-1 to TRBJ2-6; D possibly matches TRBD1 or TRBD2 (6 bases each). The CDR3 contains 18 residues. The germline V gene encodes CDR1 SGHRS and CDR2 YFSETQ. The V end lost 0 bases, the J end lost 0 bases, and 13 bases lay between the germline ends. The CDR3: CASSLAGASLSGANVLTF. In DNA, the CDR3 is TGCGCCAGCAGCTTGGCGGGGGCGTCCCTCTCTGGGGCCAACGTCCTGACTTTC. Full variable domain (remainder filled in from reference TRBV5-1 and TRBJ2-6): KAGVTQTPRYLIKTRGQQVTLSCSPISGHRSVSWYQQTPGQGLQFLFEYFSETQRNKGNFPGRFSGRQFSNSRSEMNVSTLELGDSALYLCASSLAGASLSGANVLTFGAGSRLTVL.

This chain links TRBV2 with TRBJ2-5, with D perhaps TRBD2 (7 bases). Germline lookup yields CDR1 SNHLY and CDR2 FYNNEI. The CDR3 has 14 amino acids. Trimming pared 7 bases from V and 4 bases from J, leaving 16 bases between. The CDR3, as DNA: TGTGCCAGCAAGAAAGGGGGGGATTCAGAGACCCAGTACTTC. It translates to CASKKGGDSETQYF.

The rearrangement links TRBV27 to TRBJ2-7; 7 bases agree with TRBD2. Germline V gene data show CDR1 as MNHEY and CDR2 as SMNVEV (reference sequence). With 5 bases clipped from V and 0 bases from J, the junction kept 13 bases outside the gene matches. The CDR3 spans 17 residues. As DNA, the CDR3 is TGTGCCAGCAGTGGGTCTAGCGGCAACCCTAGCTCCTACGAGCAGTACTTC. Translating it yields CASSGSSGNPSSYEQYF.

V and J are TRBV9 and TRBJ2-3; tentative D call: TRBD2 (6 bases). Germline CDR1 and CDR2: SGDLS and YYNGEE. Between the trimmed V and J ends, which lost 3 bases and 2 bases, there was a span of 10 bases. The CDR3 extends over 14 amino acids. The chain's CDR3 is CASSAGEFTDTQYF. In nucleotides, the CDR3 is TGTGCCAGCAGCGCGGGGGAATTCACAGATACGCAGTATTTT. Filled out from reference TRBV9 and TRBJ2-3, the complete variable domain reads DSGVTQTPKHLITATGQRVTLRCSPRSGDLSVYWYQQSLDQGLQFLIQYYNGEERAKGNILERFSAQQFPDLHSELNLSSLELGDSALYFCASSAGEFTDTQYFGPGTRLTVL.

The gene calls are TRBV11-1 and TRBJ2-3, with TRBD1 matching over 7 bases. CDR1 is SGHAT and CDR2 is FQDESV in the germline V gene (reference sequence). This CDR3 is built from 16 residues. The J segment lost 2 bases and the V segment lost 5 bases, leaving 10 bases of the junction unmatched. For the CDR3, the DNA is TGTGCCAGCAGCGCTCGGGACAGACATTCCACAGATACGCAGTATTTT. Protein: CASSARDRHSTDTQYF.

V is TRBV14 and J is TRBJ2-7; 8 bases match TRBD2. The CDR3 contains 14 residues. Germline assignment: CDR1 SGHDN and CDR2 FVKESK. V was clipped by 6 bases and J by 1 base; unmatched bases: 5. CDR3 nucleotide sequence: TGTGCCAGCAGGCAGACTAGCGAATCCTACGAGCAGTACTTC. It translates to CASRQTSESYEQYF.

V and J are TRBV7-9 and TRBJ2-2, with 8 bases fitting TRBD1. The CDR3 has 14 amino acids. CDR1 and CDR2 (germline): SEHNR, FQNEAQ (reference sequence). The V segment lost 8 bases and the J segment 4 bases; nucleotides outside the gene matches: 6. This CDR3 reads CASRQGAGTGELFF. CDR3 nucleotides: TGTGCCAGCCGGCAGGGGGCTGGCACCGGGGAGCTGTTTTTT. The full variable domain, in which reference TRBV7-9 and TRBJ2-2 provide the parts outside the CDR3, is DTGVSQNPRHKITKRGQNVTFRCDPISEHNRLYWYRQTLGQGPEFLTYFQNEAQLEKSRLLSDRFSAERPKGSFSTLEIQRTEQGDSAMYLCASRQGAGTGELFFGEGSRLTVL.

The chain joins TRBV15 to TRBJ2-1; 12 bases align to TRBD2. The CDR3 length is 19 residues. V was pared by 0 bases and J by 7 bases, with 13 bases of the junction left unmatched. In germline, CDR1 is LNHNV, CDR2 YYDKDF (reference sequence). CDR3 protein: CATSRDYLGTGTSGNEQFF. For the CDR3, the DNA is TGTGCCACCAGCAGAGACTACCTAGGGACAGGGACTAGCGGGAATGAGCAGTTCTTC.

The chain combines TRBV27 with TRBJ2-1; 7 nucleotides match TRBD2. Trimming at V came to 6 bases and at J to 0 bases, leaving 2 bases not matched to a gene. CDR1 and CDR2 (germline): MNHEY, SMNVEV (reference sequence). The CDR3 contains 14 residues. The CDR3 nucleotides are TGTGCCAGCAGACGACTAGCCTCCTACAATGAGCAGTTCTTC. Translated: CASRRLASYNEQFF.

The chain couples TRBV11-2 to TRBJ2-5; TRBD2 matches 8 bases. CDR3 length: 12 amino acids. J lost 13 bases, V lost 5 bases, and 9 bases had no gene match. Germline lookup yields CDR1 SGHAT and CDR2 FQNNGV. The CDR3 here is CASSATGTRLYF. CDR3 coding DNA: TGTGCCAGCAGCGCAACCGGGACTAGACTGTACTTC.

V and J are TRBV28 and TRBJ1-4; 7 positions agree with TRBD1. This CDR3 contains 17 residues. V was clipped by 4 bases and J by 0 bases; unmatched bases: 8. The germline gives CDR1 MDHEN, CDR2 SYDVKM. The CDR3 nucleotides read TGTGCCAGCAGTTCTACAGGGGAGTACGCAACTAATGAAAAACTGTTTTTT. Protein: CASSSTGEYATNEKLFF.

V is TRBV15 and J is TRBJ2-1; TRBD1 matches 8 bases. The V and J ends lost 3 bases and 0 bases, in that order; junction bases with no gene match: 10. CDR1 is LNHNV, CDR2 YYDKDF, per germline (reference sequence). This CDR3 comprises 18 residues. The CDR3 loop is CATSSDLTGGGSYNEQFF. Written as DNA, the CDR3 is TGTGCCACCAGCAGCGACCTTACAGGGGGAGGCTCCTACAATGAGCAGTTCTTC. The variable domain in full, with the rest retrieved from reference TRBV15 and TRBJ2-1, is DAMVIQNPRYQVTQFGKPVTLSCSQTLNHNVMYWYQQKSSQAPKLLFHYYDKDFNNEADTPDNFQSRRPNTSFCFLDIRSPGLGDTAMYLCATSSDLTGGGSYNEQFFGPGTRLTVL.

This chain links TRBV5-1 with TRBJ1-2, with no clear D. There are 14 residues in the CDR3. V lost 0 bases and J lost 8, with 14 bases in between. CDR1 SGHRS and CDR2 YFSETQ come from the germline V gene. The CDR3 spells CASSLDGNRWGYTF. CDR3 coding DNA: TGCGCCAGCAGCTTGGATGGCAATCGGTGGGGCTACACCTTC. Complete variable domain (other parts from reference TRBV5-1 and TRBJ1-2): KAGVTQTPRYLIKTRGQQVTLSCSPISGHRSVSWYQQTPGQGLQFLFEYFSETQRNKGNFPGRFSGRQFSNSRSEMNVSTLELGDSALYLCASSLDGNRWGYTFGSGTRLTVV.

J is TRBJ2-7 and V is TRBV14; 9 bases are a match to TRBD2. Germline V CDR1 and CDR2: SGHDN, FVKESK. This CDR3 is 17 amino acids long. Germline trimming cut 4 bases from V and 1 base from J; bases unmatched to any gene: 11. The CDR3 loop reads CASSPYGSSGRSYEQYF. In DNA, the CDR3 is TGTGCCAGCAGCCCCTACGGGAGTAGCGGGAGATCCTACGAGCAGTACTTC.

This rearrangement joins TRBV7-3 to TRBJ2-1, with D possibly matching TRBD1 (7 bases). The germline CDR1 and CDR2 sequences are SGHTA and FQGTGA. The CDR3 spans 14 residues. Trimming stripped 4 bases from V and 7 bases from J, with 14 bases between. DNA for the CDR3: TGTGCCAGCAGCTCGTCACAGGGGAGGAATGAGCAGTTCTTC. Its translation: CASSSSQGRNEQFF.

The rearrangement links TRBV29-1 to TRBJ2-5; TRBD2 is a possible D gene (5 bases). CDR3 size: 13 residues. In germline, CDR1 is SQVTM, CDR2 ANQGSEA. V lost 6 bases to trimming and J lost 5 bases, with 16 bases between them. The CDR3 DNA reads TGCAGCGTCTTAACGGGGAGTCCGGAGACCCAGTACTTC. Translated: CSVLTGSPETQYF.

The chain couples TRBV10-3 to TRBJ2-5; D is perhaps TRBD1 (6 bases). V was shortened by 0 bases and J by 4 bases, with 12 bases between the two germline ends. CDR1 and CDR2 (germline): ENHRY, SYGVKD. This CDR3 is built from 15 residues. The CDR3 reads CAISESRGKLETQYF. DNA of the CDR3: TGTGCCATCAGTGAGTCGAGGGGGAAGTTAGAGACCCAGTACTTC.